The clone carrying this T cell receptor (beta chain) was counted only a few times. The sample originates from a study of T cells in localized non-small cell lung cancer. Germline CDR1 and CDR2: SGHNT and YENEEA. This CDR3 has 14 residues. V lost 2 bases and J lost 0, with 6 bases in between. TCRdb's copy holds only in-frame clones and misses some; the assay was immunoSEQ multiplex PCR. The data contain 2,000 or so clones, around a third of them singletons. Source: lung tumor tissue, taken before any cancer treatment. The chain employs TRBV11-3 and TRBJ2-3; D gene uncertain. The source is a female donor of 60 years or more with stage I lung adenocarcinoma. The CDR3 DNA sequence: TGTGCCAGCAGCTTAACTACTAGCACAGATACGCAGTATTTT. It translates to CASSLTTSTDTQYF.